The 15 T cell receptor beta chains given below trace back to one sample, sequenced in a study of blood T cell repertoires in COVID-19 (dated by TCRdb to 2020 to 2022). To prepare the library, the immunoSEQ multiplex PCR assay was applied. The table was pulled from immuneACCESS by TCRdb, which kept in-frame rearrangements only. Such tables lose some clones; where checked, under half of the loss comes from unresolved V genes, and the rest has no known cause. The sample table holds around 190,000 clones, of which almost 90% were seen once. The ten most abundant clones make up around 1.5% of the sample. The sequencing input was peripheral blood. The receptors shown here come from a man between 18 and 29 years old with active or convalescent COVID-19.

This clone was seen just once. The chain has TRBV4-3 and TRBJ2-1; 12 bases line up with TRBD2. The CDR3 runs 13 residues. CDR1 LGHNA and CDR2 YSLEER come from the germline V gene. The V and J ends lost 3 bases and 13 bases, in that order; junction bases with no gene match: 4. DNA for the CDR3: TGCGCCAGCAGCCAGGCTAGCGGGAGGGCCCAGTTCTTC. Protein product: CASSQASGRAQFF.

This rearrangement joins TRBV9 to TRBJ2-1; the D gene is possibly TRBD1 (5 bases). In germline, CDR1 is SGDLS, CDR2 YYNGEE. CDR3 length: 17 amino acids. Trimming shortened V by 6 bases and J by 6 bases, and 25 bases separated the two germline ends. The CDR3 nucleotides read TGTGCCAGCACCAAAGGTTTTCTAGACACTACAGGCAATGAGCAGTTCTTC. It translates to CASTKGFLDTTGNEQFF. Looking up the rest from reference TRBV9 and TRBJ2-1 gives the full variable domain: DSGVTQTPKHLITATGQRVTLRCSPRSGDLSVYWYQQSLDQGLQFLIQYYNGEERAKGNILERFSAQQFPDLHSELNLSSLELGDSALYFCASTKGFLDTTGNEQFFGPGTRLTVL.

The rearrangement links TRBV9 to TRBJ2-2; D unclear. CDR1 SGDLS and CDR2 YYNGEE come from the germline V gene. This CDR3 comprises 15 residues. V lost 3 bases, J lost 1 base, and 10 bases lay in between. DNA of the CDR3: TGTGCCAGCAGCGGATCTAGTGTGAACACCGGGGAGCTGTTTTTT. Translating it yields CASSGSSVNTGELFF.

The V gene is TRBV6-2 or TRBV6-3, the J gene TRBJ2-1; 10 bases are shared with TRBD2. CDR3 size: 16 residues. Germline V CDR1 and CDR2: MNHEY, SVGEGT. V lost 0 bases to trimming and J lost 3 bases; unmatched junction nucleotides: 2. The DNA for the CDR3 is TGTGCCAGCAGTTACTCGAGCGGGAGGGGCTACAATGAGCAGTTCTTC. Protein sequence: CASSYSSGRGYNEQFF.

The table lists this clone with a count of one. This chain uses TRBV5-1 with TRBJ2-3; the match to TRBD2 covers 7 bases. This CDR3 has 16 amino acids. Looked up from germline, CDR1 is SGHRS and CDR2 is YFSETQ. Trimming at V came to 0 bases and at J to 2 bases, leaving 6 bases not matched to a gene. The CDR3 loop reads CASSLAMGLYTDTQYF. DNA for the CDR3: TGCGCCAGCAGCTTGGCCATGGGACTATACACAGATACGCAGTATTTT.

This clone has just a few counts. The rearrangement links TRBV2 to TRBJ1-2, with 7 bases aligning to TRBD1. In germline, CDR1 is SNHLY, CDR2 FYNNEI. The CDR3 runs 15 residues. The V and J ends lost 7 bases and 0 bases, in that order; junction bases with no gene match: 8. The CDR3 spells CASKEAGGSNYGYTF. The DNA for the CDR3 is TGTGCCAGCAAAGAGGCAGGGGGATCTAACTATGGCTACACCTTC.

This rearrangement joins TRBV19 to TRBJ2-3, with TRBD1 matching over 8 bases. The CDR3 is 19 residues long. The ends lost 0 bases at V and 2 bases at J; junction bases unmatched: 13. Germline values: CDR1 LNHDA, CDR2 SQIVND (reference sequence). The CDR3 DNA reads TGTGCCAGTAGTATAGATCTTATCGTGACAGGGGCCAACACAGATACGCAGTATTTT. This sequence encodes CASSIDLIVTGANTDTQYF.

V usage is TRBV6-5 and J usage is TRBJ2-3; D is possibly TRBD2 (6 bases). From germline, CDR1 is MNHEY and CDR2 SVGAGI. This CDR3 has 15 amino acids. Trimming removed 10 bases at V and 4 bases at J, with 21 bases between. The CDR3 spells CAIPLRGELADTQYF. The CDR3 DNA sequence: TGTGCCATCCCGTTGCGGGGAGAACTGGCAGATACGCAGTATTTT.

This clone was seen only once. Other DNA sequences within the sample encode an identical CDR3. The chain links TRBV30 to TRBJ2-2; 9 bases match TRBD1. Germline-derived CDR1 and CDR2 are GTSNPN and SVGIG (reference sequence). The CDR3 extends over 15 amino acids. V lost 0 bases to trimming and J lost 5 bases; unmatched junction nucleotides: 4. The CDR3 is CAWSVRDRDTGELFF. The CDR3 DNA sequence: TGTGCCTGGAGTGTAAGGGACAGGGATACCGGGGAGCTGTTTTTT. The entire variable domain, with the rest obtained from reference TRBV30 and TRBJ2-2, is as follows: SQTIHQWPATLVQPVGSPLSLECTVEGTSNPNLYWYRQAAGRGLQLLFYSVGIGQISSEVPQNLSASRPQDRQFILSSKKLLLSDSGFYLCAWSVRDRDTGELFFGEGSRLTVL.

The V gene is TRBV5-6, the J gene TRBJ2-1; 7 bases match TRBD2. CDR1 is SGHDT and CDR2 is YYEEEE in the germline V gene. V trimming: 4 bases; J trimming: 0 bases; junction bases outside the gene matches: 16. The CDR3 sequence is 19 residues long. The CDR3 sequence: CASSLKTSLAVSSYNEQFF. The CDR3, as DNA: TGTGCCAGCAGCCTCAAGACTAGCTTAGCCGTTAGCTCCTACAATGAGCAGTTCTTC.

The chain links TRBV30 to TRBJ2-2; 7 bases fit TRBD1. With V trimmed by 7 bases and J by 3 bases, 8 bases remained unmatched. CDR1 and CDR2 (germline): GTSNPN, SVGIG (reference sequence). This CDR3 is built from 14 residues. CDR3 sequence: CALLQGDYTGELFF. The CDR3 DNA reads as TGTGCCTTACTTCAGGGGGATTACACCGGGGAGCTGTTTTTT.

This clone was counted a single time. DNA of the CDR3: TGCGCCAGCAGCCAGCCCGGACTAGCGGGGGGAGGGGTCACCGGGGAGCTGTTTTTT. Translation: CASSQPGLAGGGVTGELFF. This chain joins TRBV4-1 and TRBJ2-2, with TRBD2 matching over 14 bases. V lost 3 bases to trimming and J lost 4 bases; unmatched junction nucleotides: 10. Looked up from germline, CDR1 is MGHRA and CDR2 is YSYEKL. CDR3 size: 19 residues.

This clone was observed a handful of times. The chain combines TRBV2 with TRBJ2-1; tentative D call: TRBD2 (6 bases). This CDR3 comprises 15 residues. Germline CDR1 reads SNHLY; CDR2 reads FYNNEI. Trimming pared 8 bases from V and 6 bases from J, leaving 20 bases between. In DNA form, the CDR3 reads TGTGCCAGCTTTCCTGGCGGGGCCCAGGCCAATGAGCAGTTCTTC. Amino acids: CASFPGGAQANEQFF.

This clone occurred once. The V gene is TRBV5-1, the J gene TRBJ1-6; no definite D call. CDR3 size: 16 residues. The V and J ends lost 1 base and 4 bases respectively, with 12 bases between them. Germline V gene lookup returns CDR1 SGHRS and CDR2 YFSETQ. Here the CDR3 reads CASSLITGSYNSPLHF. The CDR3 coding sequence is TGCGCCAGCAGCTTGATTACGGGATCTTATAATTCACCCCTCCACTTT.

This chain links TRBV2 with TRBJ1-2; D is unclear. Germline CDR1 SNHLY, CDR2 FYNNEI. CDR3 length equals 12 residues. With 3 bases removed from V and 1 base from J, the gap between germline ends came to 3 bases. In DNA, the CDR3 is TGTGCCAGCAGTGACAGTAACTATGGCTACACCTTC. This encodes CASSDSNYGYTF.